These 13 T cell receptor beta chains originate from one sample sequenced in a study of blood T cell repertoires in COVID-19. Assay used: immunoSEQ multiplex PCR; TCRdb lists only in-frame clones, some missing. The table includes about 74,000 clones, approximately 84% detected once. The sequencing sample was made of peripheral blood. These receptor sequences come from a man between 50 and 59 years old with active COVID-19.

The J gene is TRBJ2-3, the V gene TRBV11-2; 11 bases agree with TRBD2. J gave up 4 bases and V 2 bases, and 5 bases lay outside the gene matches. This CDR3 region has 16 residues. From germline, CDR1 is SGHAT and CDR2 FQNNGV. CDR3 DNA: TGTGCCAGCAGCTTATTAGCGGGAGGGCCGCCAGATACGCAGTATTTT. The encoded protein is CASSLLAGGPPDTQYF.

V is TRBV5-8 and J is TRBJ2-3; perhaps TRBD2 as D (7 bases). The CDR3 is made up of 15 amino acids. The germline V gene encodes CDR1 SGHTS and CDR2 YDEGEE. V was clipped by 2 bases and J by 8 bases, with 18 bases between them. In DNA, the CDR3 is TGTGCCAGCAGCTTTCGTGGGAGGGACATTGGTACGCAGTATTTT. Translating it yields CASSFRGRDIGTQYF.

The CDR3 sequence is CASSLDPRQAAYNEQFF. The CDR3 DNA follows: TGTGCCAGCAGCTTAGATCCAAGACAGGCCGCGTACAATGAGCAGTTCTTC. The gene calls are TRBV11-2 and TRBJ2-1; D may be TRBD1 (6 bases). Germline V gene sequence: CDR1 SGHAT, CDR2 FQNNGV. With 0 bases removed from V and 4 bases from J, the gap between germline ends came to 16 bases. The CDR3 is 17 residues long.

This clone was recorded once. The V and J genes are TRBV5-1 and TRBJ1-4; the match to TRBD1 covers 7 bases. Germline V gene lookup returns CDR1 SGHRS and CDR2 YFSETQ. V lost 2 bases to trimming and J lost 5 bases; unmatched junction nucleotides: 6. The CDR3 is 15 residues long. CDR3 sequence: CASSFAGGKNEKLFF. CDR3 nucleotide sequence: TGCGCCAGCAGCTTCGCAGGGGGAAAGAATGAAAAACTGTTTTTT.

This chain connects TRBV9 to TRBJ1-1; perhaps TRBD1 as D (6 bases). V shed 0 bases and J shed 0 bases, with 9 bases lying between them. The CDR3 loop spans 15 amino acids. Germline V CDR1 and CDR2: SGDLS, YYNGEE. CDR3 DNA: TGTGCCAGCAGCGTAGTCCCAGGGGTGAACACTGAAGCTTTCTTT. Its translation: CASSVVPGVNTEAFF.

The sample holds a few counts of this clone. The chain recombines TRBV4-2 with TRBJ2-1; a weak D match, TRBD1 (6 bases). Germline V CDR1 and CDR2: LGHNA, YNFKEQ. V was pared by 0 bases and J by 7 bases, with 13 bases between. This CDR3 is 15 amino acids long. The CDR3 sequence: CASSQDRRTANEQFF. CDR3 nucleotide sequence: TGTGCCAGCAGCCAAGATCGACGGACAGCGAATGAGCAGTTCTTC.

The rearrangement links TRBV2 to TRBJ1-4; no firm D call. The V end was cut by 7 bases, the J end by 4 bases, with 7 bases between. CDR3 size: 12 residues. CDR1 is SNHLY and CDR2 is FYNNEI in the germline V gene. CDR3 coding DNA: TGTGCCAGCACGCGGGATAATGAAAAACTGTTTTTT. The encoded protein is CASTRDNEKLFF.

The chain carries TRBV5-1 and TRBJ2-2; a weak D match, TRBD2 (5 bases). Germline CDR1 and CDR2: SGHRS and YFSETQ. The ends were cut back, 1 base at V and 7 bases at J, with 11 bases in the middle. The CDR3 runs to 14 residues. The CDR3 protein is CASSLLVSGGELFF. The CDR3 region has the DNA TGCGCCAGCAGCTTGTTGGTAAGCGGCGGGGAGCTGTTTTTT. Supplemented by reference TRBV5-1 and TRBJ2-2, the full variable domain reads KAGVTQTPRYLIKTRGQQVTLSCSPISGHRSVSWYQQTPGQGLQFLFEYFSETQRNKGNFPGRFSGRQFSNSRSEMNVSTLELGDSALYLCASSLLVSGGELFFGEGSRLTVL.

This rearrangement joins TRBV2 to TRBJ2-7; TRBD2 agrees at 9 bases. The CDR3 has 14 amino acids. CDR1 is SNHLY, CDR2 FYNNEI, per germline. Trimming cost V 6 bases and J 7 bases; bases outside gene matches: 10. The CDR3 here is CASRSGRSFWEQYF. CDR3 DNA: TGTGCCAGCAGAAGCGGGAGGTCCTTTTGGGAGCAGTACTTC.

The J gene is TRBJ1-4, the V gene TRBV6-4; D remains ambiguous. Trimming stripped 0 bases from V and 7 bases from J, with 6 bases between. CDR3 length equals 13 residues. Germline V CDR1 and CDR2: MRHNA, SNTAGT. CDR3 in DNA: TGTGCCAGCAGTGACTCGGAGGGTGAAAAACTGTTTTTT. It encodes CASSDSEGEKLFF.

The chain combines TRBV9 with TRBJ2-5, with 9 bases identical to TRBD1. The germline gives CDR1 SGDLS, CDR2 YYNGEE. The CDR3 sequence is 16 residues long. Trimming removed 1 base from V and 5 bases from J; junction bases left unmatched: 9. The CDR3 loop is CASSVTPQGAQETQYF. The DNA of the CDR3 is TGTGCCAGCAGCGTAACCCCACAGGGGGCTCAGGAGACCCAGTACTTC.

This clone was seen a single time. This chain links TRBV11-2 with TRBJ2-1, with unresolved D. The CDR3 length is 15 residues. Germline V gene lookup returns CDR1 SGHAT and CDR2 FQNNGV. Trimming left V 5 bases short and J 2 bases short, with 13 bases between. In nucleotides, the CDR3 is TGTGCCAGCAGCCCGACTCAATCCCCCTACAATGAGCAGTTCTTC. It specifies CASSPTQSPYNEQFF.

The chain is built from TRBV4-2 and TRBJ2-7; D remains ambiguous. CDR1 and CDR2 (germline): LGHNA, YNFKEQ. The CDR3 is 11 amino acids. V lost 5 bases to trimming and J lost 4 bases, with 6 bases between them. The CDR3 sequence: CASSNSYEQYF. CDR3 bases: TGTGCCAGCAGCAACTCTTACGAGCAGTACTTC.